The entry below describes one T cell receptor (beta chain). It has no known antigen specificity. Sequencing ends 3 residues short of the CDR3 end; the germline J gene provides the rest. Diagnosis of CVID followed standard criteria, namely serum IgG, IgA and/or IgM below the normal range together with specific antibody deficiency. There were 44 subjects in the CVID group (about 29 male and about 15 female), ranging in age from about 9 to 65 years, with a mean age of around 44. Most of the CVID patients and most of the healthy controls were of Caucasian heritage. All CVID subjects had received replacement immunoglobulin therapy for at least one year at the time of study participation. At blood collection, none of the CVID subjects was ill or on immunomodulatory or immunosuppressive medication. Heparinized peripheral whole blood samples of about 5 to 9 ml were collected from each donor. TCRbeta CDR3 repertoires were sequenced from genomic DNA of adults with common variable immune deficiency (CVID) and healthy adult controls. Diluted blood was subjected to density centrifugation over Hypaque 1077 or Ficoll-Paque for isolation of peripheral blood mononuclear cells. Unsorted mononuclear cells served as the source of genomic DNA, which was extracted either by Qiagen column purification or by a centrifugation-based method.

Equivalent amounts of genomic DNA from CVID and control samples were used as sequencing input. For every sample, a 60 bp segment covering the rearranged TCRbeta CDR3 region was amplified and then sequenced. The immunoSEQ assay, a bias-corrected multiplex PCR combined with high-throughput sequencing, was used for TCRbeta amplification. For the original study's pipeline: Every unique nucleotide sequence was considered a clone and was annotated with V, D and J genes, copy number and frequency. Sequences were labeled productive if in frame, and non-productive if out of frame or containing stop codons. As previously described, Shannon's entropy was used to calculate clonality. Mean CDR3 Kyte-Doolittle hydropathy was derived from the predicted amino acid sequences of productive clones. The R hclust function was used to hierarchically cluster scaled V gene usage with Manhattan distance and complete linkage. Sharing of clones by CDR3 amino acid sequence was evaluated through resampling of 12 repertoires per group over 100 rounds. The repertoires were screened for around 70 published EBV-specific TCRbeta sequences and approximately 240 published CMV-specific TCRbeta sequences. Two CVID samples that yielded fewer than 10,000 sequences were excluded from the analysis, so approximately 40 CVID repertoires were retained. TCRdb provides this immuneACCESS table in a form limited to in-frame rearrangements. Some clones are lacking; in checked studies, under half of them reflect an unresolved V gene, and why the rest are absent is not known. Clonal size and the V and J genes are those of that table, whereas D and trimming came from the DNA. The sample's records list more than 6,500 clones. The ten largest clones capture 3.5% to 4.5% of the sample.

Reading the germline V gene gives CDR1 SGHVS and CDR2 FQNEAQ. Trimming leaves V shorter by 4 bases and J shorter by 6 bases, with the junction holding 5 bases beyond the gene matches. From its cysteine to its phenylalanine, the CDR3 spans 13 amino acids. Only the CDR3 bases that were read are kept: 30 of them, in frame from base 1. The entry originates in a study of T cell clonality in common variable immunodeficiency (dated by TCRdb to about 2015). Points the paper makes about the study in general: Despite equal DNA input, controls averaged roughly 80,000 unique sequences per sample versus about 30,000 in CVID samples. Compared with healthy controls, CVID subjects showed increased TCRbeta clonality (t-test p = 0.018), a feature most characteristic of about a third of subjects. Patient heterogeneity within the CVID cohort put limits on correlating repertoire features with clinical complications. Healthy controls shared more TCRbeta clones with each other than CVID subjects shared among themselves (p < 0.0001). According to the authors, finding the cause of the higher clonality in CVID would require sequencing the repertoires of T cell subpopulations. Reportedly, TCRbeta sequences from CVID had fewer deletions and N-nucleotide insertions, and highly modified clones with 13 or more V deletions were absent from CVID.

The TCR comes from a human donor with common variable immunodeficiency. In this chain, TRBV7-8 is recombined with TRBJ2-7, with 8 central nucleotides matching TRBD1. What was sequenced was peripheral blood mononuclear cells. The encoded CDR3 is CASSSGQGREQYF. CDR3 DNA (partial): TGTGCCAGCAGCTCAGGACAGGGCCGCGAG.